Given below is one T cell receptor (beta chain) in context. Its antigen remains unknown. This sample was taken from a study of beta chain features in type 1 diabetes. Overall study results and limits: Fewer junction insertions and more nucleotide deletions appeared in type 1 diabetes patients.

Reverse transcribing all isolated RNA meant expressed TCRB transcripts were sequenced. The read count averaged about 3.57 million across naive, central memory and regulatory T cell samples. Some clones are missing from TCRdb's copy, which holds only in-frame ones; the method was immunoSEQ multiplex PCR. Of approximately 200,000 clones in the sample, around 10% were seen once. CDR1 is SGHRS, CDR2 YFSETQ, per germline. V was pared by 2 bases and J by 1 base, with 10 bases between. This CDR3 has 16 residues. The clonotype originates from a woman aged 18 to 35 in good health. The V call is TRBV5-1, the J call TRBJ2-6; no clear D gene. The sample consisted of naive CD4+ T cells from blood. The CDR3 DNA follows: TGCGCCAGCAGCTTCAATCCTACTTCTGGGGCCAACGTCCTGACTTTC. Encoded protein: CASSFNPTSGANVLTF.